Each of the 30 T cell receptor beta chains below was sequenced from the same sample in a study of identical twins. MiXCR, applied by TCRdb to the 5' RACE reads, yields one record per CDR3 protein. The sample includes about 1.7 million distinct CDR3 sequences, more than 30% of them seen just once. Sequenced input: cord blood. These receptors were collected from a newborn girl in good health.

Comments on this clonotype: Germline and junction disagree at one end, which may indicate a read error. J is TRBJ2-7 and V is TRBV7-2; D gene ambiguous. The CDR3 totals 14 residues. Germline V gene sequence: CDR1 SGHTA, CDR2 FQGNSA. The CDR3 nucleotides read TGTGCCAGCAGCTTAGAGGGCGGATACAATGAGCGGTACTTC. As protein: CASSLEGGYNERYF.

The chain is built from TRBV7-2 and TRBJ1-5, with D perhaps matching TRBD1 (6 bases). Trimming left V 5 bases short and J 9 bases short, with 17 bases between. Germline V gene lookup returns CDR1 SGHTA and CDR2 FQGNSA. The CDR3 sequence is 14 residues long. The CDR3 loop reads CASSQEGGLLPQHF. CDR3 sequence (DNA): TGTGCCAGCAGCCAAGAGGGGGGGCTCTTGCCCCAGCATTTT.

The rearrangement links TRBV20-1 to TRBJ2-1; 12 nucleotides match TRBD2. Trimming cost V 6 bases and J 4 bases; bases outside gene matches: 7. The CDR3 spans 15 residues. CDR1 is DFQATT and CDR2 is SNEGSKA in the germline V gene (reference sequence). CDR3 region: CSATRTSGRYNEQFF. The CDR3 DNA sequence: TGCAGTGCAACTCGTACTAGCGGGAGGTACAATGAGCAGTTCTTC.

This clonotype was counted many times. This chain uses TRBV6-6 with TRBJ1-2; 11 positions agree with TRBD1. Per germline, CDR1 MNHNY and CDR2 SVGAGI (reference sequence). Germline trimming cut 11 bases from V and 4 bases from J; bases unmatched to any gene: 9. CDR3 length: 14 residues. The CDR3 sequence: CAATGTGGSYGYTF. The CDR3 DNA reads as TGTGCCGCAACCGGGACAGGGGGGTCCTATGGCTACACCTTC.

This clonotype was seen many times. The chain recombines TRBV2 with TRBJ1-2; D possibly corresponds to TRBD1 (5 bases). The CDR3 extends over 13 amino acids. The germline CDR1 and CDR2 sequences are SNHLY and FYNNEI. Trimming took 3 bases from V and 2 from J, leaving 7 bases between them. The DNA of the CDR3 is TGTGCCAGCAGTGACTCAGGGAACTATGGCTACACCTTC. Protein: CASSDSGNYGYTF.

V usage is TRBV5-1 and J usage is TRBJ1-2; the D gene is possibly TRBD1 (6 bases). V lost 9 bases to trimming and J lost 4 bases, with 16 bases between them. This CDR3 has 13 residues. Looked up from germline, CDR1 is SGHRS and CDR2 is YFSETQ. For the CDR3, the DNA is TGCGCCAACACCGGAAGCAGGGGCTATGGCTACACCTTC. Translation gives CANTGSRGYGYTF.

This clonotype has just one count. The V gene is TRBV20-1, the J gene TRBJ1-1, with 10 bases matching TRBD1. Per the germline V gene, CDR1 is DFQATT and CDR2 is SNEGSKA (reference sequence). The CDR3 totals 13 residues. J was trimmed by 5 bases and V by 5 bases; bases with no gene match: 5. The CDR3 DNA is TGCAGTGCTTTTGGACAGGGGGGGACTGAAGCTTTCTTT. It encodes CSAFGQGGTEAFF.

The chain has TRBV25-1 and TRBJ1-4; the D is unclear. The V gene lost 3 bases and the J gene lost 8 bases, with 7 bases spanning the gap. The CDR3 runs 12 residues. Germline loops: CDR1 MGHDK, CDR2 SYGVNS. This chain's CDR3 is CASSDYPEKLFF. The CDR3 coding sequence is TGTGCCAGCAGTGATTACCCAGAAAAACTGTTTTTT.

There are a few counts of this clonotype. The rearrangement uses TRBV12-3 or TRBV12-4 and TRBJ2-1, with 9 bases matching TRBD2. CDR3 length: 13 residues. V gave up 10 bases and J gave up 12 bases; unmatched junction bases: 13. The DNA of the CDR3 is TGTGCCACCTGGGGACTAGCTTCCTTAGGGCAGTTCTTC. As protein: CATWGLASLGQFF.

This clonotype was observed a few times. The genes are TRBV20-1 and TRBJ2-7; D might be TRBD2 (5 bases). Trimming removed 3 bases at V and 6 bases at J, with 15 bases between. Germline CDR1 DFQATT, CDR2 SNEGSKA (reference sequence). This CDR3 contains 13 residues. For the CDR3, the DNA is TGCAGTGCTAGGGGCGGGCTAAGGTCCGAGCAGTACTTC. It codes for CSARGGLRSEQYF.

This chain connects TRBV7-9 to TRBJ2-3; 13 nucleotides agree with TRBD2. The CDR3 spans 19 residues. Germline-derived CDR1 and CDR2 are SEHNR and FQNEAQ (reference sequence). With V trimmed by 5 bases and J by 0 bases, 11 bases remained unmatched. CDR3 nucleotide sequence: TGTGCCAGCAGCCCAACGGGACTAGCGGGATTTACTAGCACAGATACGCAGTATTTT. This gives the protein CASSPTGLAGFTSTDTQYF. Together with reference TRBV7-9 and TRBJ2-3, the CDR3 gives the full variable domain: DTGVSQNPRHKITKRGQNVTFRCDPISEHNRLYWYRQTLGQGPEFLTYFQNEAQLEKSRLLSDRFSAERPKGSFSTLEIQRTEQGDSAMYLCASSPTGLAGFTSTDTQYFGPGTRLTVL.

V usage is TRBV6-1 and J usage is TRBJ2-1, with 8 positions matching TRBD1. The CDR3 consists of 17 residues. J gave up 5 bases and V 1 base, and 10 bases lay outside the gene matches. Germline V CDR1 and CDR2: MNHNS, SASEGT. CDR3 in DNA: TGTGCCAGCAGTGAAGGGCTTTCAGGGGGCGCCCACAATGAGCAGTTCTTC. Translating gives CASSEGLSGGAHNEQFF.

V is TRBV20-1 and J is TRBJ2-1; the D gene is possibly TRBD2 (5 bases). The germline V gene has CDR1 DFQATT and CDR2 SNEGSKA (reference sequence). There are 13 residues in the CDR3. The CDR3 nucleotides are TGCGGCCCTGATCGCCTAGCTCCCAATGAGCAGTTCTTC. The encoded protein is CGPDRLAPNEQFF.

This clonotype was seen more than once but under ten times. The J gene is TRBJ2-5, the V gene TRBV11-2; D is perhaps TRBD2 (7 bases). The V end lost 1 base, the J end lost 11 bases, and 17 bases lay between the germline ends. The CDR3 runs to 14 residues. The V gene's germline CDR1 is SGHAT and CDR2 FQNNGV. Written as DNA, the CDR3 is TGTGCCAGCAGCTTAGCCCGACTAGCAGGGGAGCAGTACTTC. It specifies CASSLARLAGEQYF.

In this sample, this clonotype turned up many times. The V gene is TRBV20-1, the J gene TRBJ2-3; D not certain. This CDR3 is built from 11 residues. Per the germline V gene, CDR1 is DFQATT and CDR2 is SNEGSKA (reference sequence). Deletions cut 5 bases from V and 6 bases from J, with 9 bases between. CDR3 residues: CSALVGDTQYF. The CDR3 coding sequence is TGCAGTGCTCTCGTAGGGGATACGCAGTATTTT.

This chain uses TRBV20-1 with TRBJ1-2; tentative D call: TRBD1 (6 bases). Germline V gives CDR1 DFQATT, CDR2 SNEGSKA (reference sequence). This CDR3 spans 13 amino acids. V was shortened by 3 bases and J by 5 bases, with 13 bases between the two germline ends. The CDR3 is CSASGGLRYGYTF. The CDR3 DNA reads TGCAGTGCTAGTGGGGGCCTACGTTATGGCTACACCTTC.

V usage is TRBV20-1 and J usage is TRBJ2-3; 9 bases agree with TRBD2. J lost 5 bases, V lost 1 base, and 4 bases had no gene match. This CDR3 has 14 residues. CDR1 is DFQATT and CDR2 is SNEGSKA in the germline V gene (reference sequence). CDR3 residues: CSARVVAGEDTQYF. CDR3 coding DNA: TGCAGTGCTAGAGTGGTAGCGGGGGAAGATACGCAGTATTTT.

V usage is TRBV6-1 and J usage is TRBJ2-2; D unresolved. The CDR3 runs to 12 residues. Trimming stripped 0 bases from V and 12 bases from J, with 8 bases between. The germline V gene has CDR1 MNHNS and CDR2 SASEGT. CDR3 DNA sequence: TGTGCCAGCAGTGAAGCGGGTTCAAAGCTGTTTTTT. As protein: CASSEAGSKLFF.

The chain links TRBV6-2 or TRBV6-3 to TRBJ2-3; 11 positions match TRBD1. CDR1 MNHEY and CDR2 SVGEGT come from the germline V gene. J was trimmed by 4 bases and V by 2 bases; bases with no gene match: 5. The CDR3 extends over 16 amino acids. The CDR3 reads CASSYGTGGNADTQYF. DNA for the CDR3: TGTGCCAGCAGTTACGGGACAGGGGGGAATGCAGATACGCAGTATTTT.

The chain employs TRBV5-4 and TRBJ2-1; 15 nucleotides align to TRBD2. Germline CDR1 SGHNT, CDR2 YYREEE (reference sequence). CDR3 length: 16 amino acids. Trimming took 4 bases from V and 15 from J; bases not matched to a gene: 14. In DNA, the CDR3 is TGTGCCAGCAGCACCTCCGGACTAGCGGGAGGGCCAGCTTTGTTCTTC. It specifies CASSTSGLAGGPALFF.

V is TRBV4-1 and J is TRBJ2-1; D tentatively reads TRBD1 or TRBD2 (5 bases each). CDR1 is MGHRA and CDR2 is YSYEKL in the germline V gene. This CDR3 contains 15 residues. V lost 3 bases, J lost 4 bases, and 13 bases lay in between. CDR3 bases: TGCGCCAGCAGCCAGGGACCGATAAGTTACAATGAGCAGTTCTTC. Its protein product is CASSQGPISYNEQFF.

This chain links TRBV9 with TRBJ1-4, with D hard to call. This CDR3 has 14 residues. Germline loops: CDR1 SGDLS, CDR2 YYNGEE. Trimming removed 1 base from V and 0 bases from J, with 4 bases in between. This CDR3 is CASSVTTTNEKLFF. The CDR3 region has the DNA TGTGCCAGCAGCGTAACAACAACTAATGAAAAACTGTTTTTT. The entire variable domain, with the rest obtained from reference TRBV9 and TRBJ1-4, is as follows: DSGVTQTPKHLITATGQRVTLRCSPRSGDLSVYWYQQSLDQGLQFLIQYYNGEERAKGNILERFSAQQFPDLHSELNLSSLELGDSALYFCASSVTTTNEKLFFGSGTQLSVL.

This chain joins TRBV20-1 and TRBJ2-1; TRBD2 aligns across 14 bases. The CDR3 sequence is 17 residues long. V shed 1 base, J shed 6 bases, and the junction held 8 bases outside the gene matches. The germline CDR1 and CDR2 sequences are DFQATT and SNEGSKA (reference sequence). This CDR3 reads CSARGRGLAGVLNEQFF. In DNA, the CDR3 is TGCAGTGCTAGAGGAAGGGGACTAGCGGGGGTACTCAATGAGCAGTTCTTC.

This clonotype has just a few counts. The DNA for the CDR3 is TGTGCCAGCAGCTTAGCAATAGCGACTAACAATGAGCAGTTCTTC. It translates to CASSLAIATNNEQFF. The chain links TRBV7-4 to TRBJ2-1; a weak D match, TRBD2 (5 bases). V was shortened by 0 bases and J by 5 bases, with 11 bases between the two germline ends. The CDR3 consists of 15 residues. Per the germline V gene, CDR1 is SGHVT and CDR2 is SQSDAQ.

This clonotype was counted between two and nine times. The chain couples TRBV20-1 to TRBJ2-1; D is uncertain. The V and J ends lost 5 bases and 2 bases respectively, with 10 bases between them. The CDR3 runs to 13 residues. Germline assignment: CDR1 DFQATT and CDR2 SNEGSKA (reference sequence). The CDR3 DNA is TGCAGTGCTCCCGTTGGAGCCTACAATGAGCAGTTCTTC. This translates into CSAPVGAYNEQFF.

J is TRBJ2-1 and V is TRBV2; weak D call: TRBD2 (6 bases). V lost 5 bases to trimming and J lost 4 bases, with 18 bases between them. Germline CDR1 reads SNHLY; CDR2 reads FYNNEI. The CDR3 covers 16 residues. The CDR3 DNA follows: TGTGCCAGCAGTTCCCACTCTAGCGCCACATACAATGAGCAGTTCTTC. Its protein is CASSSHSSATYNEQFF. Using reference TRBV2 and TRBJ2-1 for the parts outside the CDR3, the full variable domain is EPEVTQTPSHQVTQMGQEVILRCVPISNHLYFYWYRQILGQKVEFLVSFYNNEISEKSEIFDDQFSVERPDGSNFTLKIRSTKLEDSAMYFCASSSHSSATYNEQFFGPGTRLTVL.

The CDR3 sequence is CAAAFDRGAYEQYF. In DNA form, the CDR3 reads TGTGCCGCCGCCTTCGACAGGGGGGCCTACGAGCAGTACTTC. The gene calls are TRBV27 and TRBJ2-4, with 9 bases fitting TRBD1. The J call may not be correct, given that the DNA end is closer to TRBJ2-7. The germline gives CDR1 MNHEY, CDR2 SMNVEV (reference sequence). This CDR3 region has 14 residues.

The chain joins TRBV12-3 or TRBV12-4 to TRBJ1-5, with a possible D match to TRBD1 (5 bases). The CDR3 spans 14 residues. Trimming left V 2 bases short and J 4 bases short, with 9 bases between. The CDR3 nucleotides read TGTGCCAGCAGTTTACGGGGGGTTAATCAGCCCCAGCATTTT. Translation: CASSLRGVNQPQHF.

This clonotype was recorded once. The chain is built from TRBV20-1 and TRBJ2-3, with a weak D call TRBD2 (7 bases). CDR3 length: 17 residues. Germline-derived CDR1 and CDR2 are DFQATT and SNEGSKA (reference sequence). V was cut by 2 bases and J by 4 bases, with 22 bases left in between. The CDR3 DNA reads TGCAGTGCTAGAAGATCTGAACGGGGGGCCCCGCCAGATACGCAGTATTTT. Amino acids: CSARRSERGAPPDTQYF.

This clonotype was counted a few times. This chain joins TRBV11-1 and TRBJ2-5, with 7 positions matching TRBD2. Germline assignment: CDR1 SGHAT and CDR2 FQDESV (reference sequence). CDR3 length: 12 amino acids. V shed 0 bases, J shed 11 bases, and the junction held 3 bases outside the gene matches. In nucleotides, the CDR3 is TGTGCCAGCAGCTTAGCGCTAGCGGAGCAGTACTTC. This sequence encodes CASSLALAEQYF.